This T cell receptor beta chain was sequenced for a study of blood T cell repertoires in COVID-19. Overall study context: Sample material is recorded as cDNA or gDNA derived from T cells, B-cell-depleted T cells, or PBMCs.

Authors' analysis steps: Reference gene primer amplification gave nucleated cell count estimates. Only in-frame clones appear in the TCRdb table, and some are missing; sequencing was by immunoSEQ multiplex PCR. That table furnishes V, J and clone size, whereas the DNA furnished D and trimming. The data show some 160,000 clones, approximately 90% seen once. Per germline, CDR1 KGHSH and CDR2 LQKENI. The CDR3 is made up of 15 amino acids. The V end lost 0 bases, the J end lost 4 bases, and 12 bases lay between the germline ends. Those enrolled in Seattle joined during active infection and were followed longitudinally afterward.

The chain carries TRBV18 and TRBJ1-2; no reliable D call. The source material was peripheral blood. The clonotype originates from a woman aged 70-85 years with COVID-19, enrolled during active disease. CDR3 coding DNA: TGTGCCAGCTCACCACCGTCTAGGGAGGGCTATGGCTACACCTTC. Protein: CASSPPSREGYGYTF.